This T cell receptor (beta chain) originates from a study of blood T cell repertoires in COVID-19 (TCRdb year 2020). Concerning the study at large: The collaborator samples originated in the United States, Italy and Spain and spanned the acute and convalescent phases of COVID-19. The prospective study material was composed of cDNA or gDNA derived from T cells, B-cell-depleted T cells, or PBMCs. Deeply sampled blood TCRbeta repertoires from subjects exposed to, actively infected with, or recovered from COVID-19 were included in the dataset. The repertoires were released in a freely available public database intended as a resource for research on the immune response to SARS-CoV-2. The samples were drawn from the first 160 participants of the ongoing ImmuneRACE study and from over a thousand subjects provided by 6 global collaborators. A de-identified subject ID, COVID-19 status, age in years and sex were almost always included in the sample metadata. HLA class I and class II types, where available, came from metadata supplied by the sample provider rather than from assay-based typing. Study-level results and caveats: The quantity of clinical and demographic metadata differed by source and by participant and was supplied without curation.

To note about this clone: What this receptor recognizes is not known. No base qualities exist here, and no much larger clone lies one base off it.

The V and J ends are trimmed by 0 bases and 1 base, leaving 10 bases between them. From a lookup of the germline V gene, CDR1 and CDR2 are MNHNS and SASEGT. The CDR3 starts with the cysteine, ends with the phenylalanine, and has 15 residues. The sequence is cut down to CDR3 DNA, 45 bases in frame from base 1. Another Seattle source contributed samples from volunteer blood donors who had recovered from COVID-19. Collaborating institutions collected whole blood in K2EDTA tubes following their own protocols. For TCRbeta analysis, collaborators shipped samples in one of three forms: frozen whole blood, isolated PBMCs, or DNA extracted from either of those sample types. The immunoSEQ Assay, a bias-controlled multiplex PCR, was used to amplify TCRbeta CDR3 regions from genomic DNA. Per the authors' processing: The number of nucleated cells in each sample was estimated by amplification of reference gene primers within the assay. Sequence reads were collapsed and filtered to measure the absolute abundance of every unique TCRbeta CDR3 rearrangement. For each sample, productive Simpson clonality was calculated as the square root of Simpson's diversity index across productive rearrangements. TCRdb stores this immuneACCESS table with in-frame sequences only. Part of the clones is absent; in the studies checked, under half of the shortfall reflects unresolved V genes, and no reason is known for the rest. Clonal size and the V and J genes are those of that table, whereas D and trimming came from the DNA. This sample gives 310,000 or so clones in total; 70% to 90% of them show up just once. The ten largest make up about 6.8% of the sample.

The sequence is built from TRBV6-1 and TRBJ2-7, with the D segment identity uncertain. The specimen was peripheral blood. The TCR was taken from a young man who had recovered from COVID-19. In nucleotide form, the sequence is TGTGCCAGCAGTGAAGCGCCAGTCACATCCTACGAGCAGTACTTC. This encodes CASSEAPVTSYEQYF.